This T cell receptor beta chain was captured by sequencing in a study of CXCR3-negative and CXCR3-positive naive CD8 T cells (dated by TCRdb to between 2018 and 2020). With respect to the entire study: In total, 120 million to 150 million TRB reads were obtained, corresponding to roughly 1.5 +/- 0.3 million reads per library. Diversity and physicochemical repertoire analyses covered approximately 10 donors pooled from two independent experiments. For the TRBV-TRBJ cluster analysis, the naive subsets came from 5 donors, while the memory cells came from 3 donors. What the authors observed across the whole study: Similar TRBV-TRBJ usage was shown by naive CXCR3-negative and CXCR3-positive cells from the same donor, whereas distinct patterns were shown by memory cells. Because surface CD5, which has been linked to self-reactivity in mice, was comparable between naive subsets, TCR interaction strength was also inferred from TRB CDR3 physicochemical properties. Because CXCR3 expression was partially decreased after cryopreservation, freshly isolated PBMCs were used for most assays. TRB CDR3s from CXCR3-positive naive cells showed higher hydrophobicity (lower Kidera factor 4), lower energy, and higher strength and volume indices than CXCR3-negative naive cells. Comparably high repertoire diversity was found in both naive subsets, whereas much lower repertoire diversity was found in memory CD8+ T cells.

According to the germline V gene, CDR1 reads SNHLY and CDR2 reads FYNNEI. From the cysteine up to the phenylalanine, the CDR3 has a length of 13 residues. Nucleotide data are not available. TCRdb shows the sequencer as NextSeq 550. The Human TCR Profiling Kit (MiLaboratory) was used to make UMI-labeled 5' RACE TRB cDNA libraries. cDNA synthesis used the entire amount of extracted RNA, and PCR amplification then used the entire amount of cDNA produced. The libraries were made side by side, with each library going through the same number of PCR cycles. Regarding the original processing steps: With a requirement of at least two reads per UMI, MIGEC and MiXCR extracted about 49,000 +/- 11,000 unique UMI-labeled TRB cDNA molecules per library. On average, about 40,000 +/- 10,000 functional in-frame TRB CDR3 nucleotide clonotypes lacking stop codons were found per library. After each sample was downsampled to 5000 UMI-labeled TRB molecules, VDJtools was used to calculate diversity metrics such as normalized Shannon-Wiener and Chao1. For the central five CDR3 residues, VDJtools calculated physicochemical properties weighted by clonotype size, namely interaction energy, strength, volume and Kidera factor 4. TCRdb reprocessed the sequencing reads and holds a single record per CDR3 protein sequence, with no DNA. TCRdb, rather than the study authors, made the V and J calls. The sample's table covers about 5,300 distinct CDR3 sequences. Clones ranked in the top ten supply under 2% of the sample.

For every CD8+ T cell subset, 300,000 cells were flow-sorted straight into RLT lysis buffer, and each subset was sorted in triplicate. Naive CD8+ T cells were defined stringently as CD45RO-CCR7+CD27+CD95- to exclude memory contaminants. Using standard density gradient centrifugation, peripheral blood mononuclear cells were isolated from buffy coats. Naive CXCR3-negative and CXCR3-positive CD8+ T cells were flow-sorted using a FACSAria III. An RNeasy Mini Kit was used to extract total RNA from the sorted cells. As to this clonotype: It has no known antigen specificity.

The sequence joins TRBV2 to TRBJ2-7; TCRdb's D call, TRBD2, is unchecked because there is no DNA. The clonotype comes from a human donor in good health. Some clones in this sample may be carry-over from other donors' samples. The sequenced sample consisted of naive CXCR3+ CD8+ T cells from blood. The cell subset or site label here, explained by the study, means: CD45RO-CCR7+CD27+CD95- naive CD8+ T cells expressing CXCR3 (TNR3+). The CDR3 is CASPTGTMNEQYF.